These T cell receptor beta chains were read from a single sample in a study of T cell responses to AZD1222 COVID-19 vaccine. The data were produced by immunoSEQ multiplex PCR, yet TCRdb's version contains in-frame clones alone and is incomplete. The data contain fewer than 120,000 clones, roughly 90% of them singletons. Here the sequenced sample was peripheral blood, taken 28 days after the second AZD1222 dose. These receptors came from an adult who received the AZD1222 COVID-19 vaccine. CDR3s include the opening cysteine and the closing phenylalanine or tryptophan. D genes are given only for firm matches. Clone size is not always given. Where it is, it says once, few, many or a class for expanded clones.

V	D	J	size	CDR3	DNA
TRBV10-3	.	TRBJ1-1	.	CAISESVRIGAEAFF	TGTGCCATCAGTGAGTCAGTAAGGATTGGGGCTGAAGCTTTCTTT
TRBV9	.	TRBJ2-5	.	CASSPRERAQETQYF	TGTGCCAGCAGCCCCCGGGAGCGGGCACAAGAGACCCAGTACTTC
TRBV5-4	.	TRBJ1-2	.	CASSRAGAGYGYTF	TGTGCCAGCAGCCGGGCGGGGGCGGGCTATGGCTACACCTTC
TRBV12-3/TRBV12-4	TRBD1	TRBJ1-2	.	CASSLVQGDGYTF	TGTGCCAGCAGTTTAGTTCAGGGGGATGGCTACACCTTC
TRBV4-3	.	TRBJ1-6	.	CASSQEGQGWTPLHF	TGCGCCAGCAGCCAAGAAGGGCAGGGGTGGACACCCCTCCACTTT
TRBV18	.	TRBJ1-1	.	CASSLLSRGGETEAFF	TGTGCCAGCTCACTACTATCAAGGGGGGGGGAGACTGAAGCTTTCTTT
TRBV19	.	TRBJ1-1	.	CASSIWTANTEAFF	TGTGCCAGTAGTATCTGGACAGCGAACACTGAAGCTTTCTTT
TRBV6-5	TRBD1	TRBJ1-1	.	CASSSVRGVGSTEAFF	TGTGCCAGCAGTTCGGTCAGGGGGGTTGGATCCACTGAAGCTTTCTTT
TRBV10-3	.	TRBJ1-1	.	CAISWTVSDTEAFF	TGTGCCATCAGTTGGACTGTTTCTGACACTGAAGCTTTCTTT
TRBV7-2	TRBD1	TRBJ1-2	.	CASRDNAGTGSGYTF	TGTGCCAGCAGGGACAATGCCGGGACAGGGAGTGGCTACACCTTC
TRBV28	.	TRBJ2-7	.	CASTLVGGSYEQYF	TGTGCCAGCACCCTAGTGGGAGGCTCCTACGAGCAGTACTTC
TRBV10-1	TRBD2	TRBJ2-5	.	CANPLARLEKETQYF	TGCGCCAACCCACTAGCGAGATTGGAAAAAGAGACCCAGTACTTC
TRBV27	TRBD1	TRBJ2-7	.	CASRVGQGVYEQYF	TGTGCCAGCAGAGTCGGACAGGGGGTCTACGAGCAGTACTTC
TRBV19	.	TRBJ1-2	.	CASRLGTGGHGYTF	TGTGCCAGTAGACTGGGGACCGGGGGCCATGGCTACACCTTC
TRBV7-2	.	TRBJ2-5	.	CASSFTRQETQYF	TGTGCCAGCAGCTTCACACGGCAAGAGACCCAGTACTTC
TRBV27	TRBD1	TRBJ1-5	.	CASSLRTGIIEPQHF	TGTGCCAGCAGTTTAAGGACAGGGATAATCGAGCCCCAGCATTTT
TRBV4-2	TRBD1	TRBJ2-3	.	CASSQDLGRGLGAQYF	TGTGCCAGCAGCCAAGACCTAGGAAGGGGGCTTGGAGCGCAGTATTTT
TRBV18	TRBD1	TRBJ1-1	.	CASSQNRQGSGTEAFF	TGTGCCAGCTCACAAAATAGACAGGGGTCGGGCACTGAAGCTTTCTTT
TRBV19	TRBD1	TRBJ1-2	.	CASRLPGQGVSGYTF	TGTGCCAGTAGGCTTCCGGGACAGGGGGTCAGCGGCTACACCTTC
TRBV7-2	.	TRBJ2-7	.	CASSLAAGRLREQYF	TGTGCCAGCAGCTTAGCTGCAGGGAGGTTGAGGGAGCAGTACTTC
TRBV3-1/TRBV3-2	.	TRBJ1-2	once	CASSREGGYGYTF	TGTGCCAGCAGCCGGGAAGGGGGCTATGGCTACACCTTC
TRBV18	.	TRBJ2-5	.	CASSPWETQYF	TGTGCCAGCTCACCCTGGGAGACCCAGTACTTC
TRBV5-1	.	TRBJ2-5	.	CASSLAENEETQYF	TGCGCCAGCAGCTTAGCGGAAAACGAAGAGACCCAGTACTTC
TRBV18	.	TRBJ1-1	.	CASSPLENTEAFF	TGTGCCAGCTCCCCCCTGGAGAACACTGAAGCTTTCTTT
TRBV27	.	TRBJ1-2	.	CASRRQGAMGGYTF	TGTGCCAGCAGACGCCAAGGGGCCATGGGGGGCTACACCTTC
TRBV3-1/TRBV3-2	TRBD2	TRBJ2-5	.	CASRGTSGGLGTQYF	TGTGCCAGCAGAGGGACTAGCGGGGGATTGGGAACCCAGTACTTC
TRBV7-2	TRBD2	TRBJ2-2	.	CASRGGGLAVTGELFF	TGTGCCAGCAGGGGCGGAGGACTAGCGGTTACCGGGGAGCTGTTTTTT
TRBV7-6	.	TRBJ2-7	.	CASSLRQMSSYEQYF	TGTGCCAGCAGCTTACGACAGATGAGCTCCTACGAGCAGTACTTC
TRBV11-2	TRBD2	TRBJ2-3	few	CASRTLAGGVAILTDTQYF	TGTGCCAGCAGGACCCTAGCGGGGGGCGTCGCCATTCTCACAGATACGCAGTATTTT
TRBV6-5	TRBD1	TRBJ1-1	.	CASSKDRGNTEAFF	TGTGCCAGCAGCAAGGACAGGGGGAACACTGAAGCTTTCTTT
TRBV2	.	TRBJ2-2	.	CASSIGVNGELFF	TGTGCCAGCAGTATCGGGGTAAACGGGGAGCTGTTTTTT
TRBV6-1	.	TRBJ1-5	.	CASSEDSGPQHF	TGTGCCAGCAGTGAGGACAGCGGGCCCCAGCATTTT
TRBV7-2	.	TRBJ2-7	.	CASSSAHSGDQVPYEQYF	TGTGCCAGCAGCTCCGCCCACTCCGGGGACCAAGTCCCCTACGAGCAGTACTTC
TRBV10-3	.	TRBJ2-3	once	CAISGEGVDTQYF	TGTGCCATCAGTGGGGAGGGGGTAGATACGCAGTATTTT
TRBV5-1	.	TRBJ2-1	.	CASSFLTANIEQFF	TGCGCCAGCAGCTTTTTAACAGCAAACATTGAGCAGTTCTTC
TRBV7-6	TRBD2	TRBJ2-7	.	CASSLSGGTSEQYF	TGTGCCAGCAGCTTATCCGGGGGGACTAGCGAGCAGTACTTC
TRBV5-4	.	TRBJ1-1	.	CASSLGDTLDTEAFF	TGTGCCAGCAGCTTGGGTGACACATTGGACACTGAAGCTTTCTTT
TRBV7-9	TRBD2	TRBJ2-1	.	CASSLVAGGHNEQFF	TGTGCCAGCAGCTTAGTTGCGGGGGGCCACAATGAGCAGTTCTTC
TRBV29-1	TRBD2	TRBJ2-1	.	CSGQATSGNNEQFF	TGCAGCGGGCAGGCGACTAGCGGAAACAATGAGCAGTTCTTC
TRBV5-1	.	TRBJ2-6	.	CASSLGVLASGANVLTF	TGCGCCAGCAGCTTGGGGGTCTTGGCCTCTGGGGCCAACGTCCTGACTTTC
TRBV5-1	TRBD2	TRBJ2-5	.	CANHPGGWETQYF	TGCGCCAACCATCCGGGAGGATGGGAGACCCAGTACTTC
TRBV7-8	TRBD1	TRBJ2-1	.	CASSPDREGRFF	TGTGCCAGCAGCCCCGACAGGGAAGGAAGGTTCTTC
TRBV5-4	.	TRBJ2-5	.	CASSFPGRDLETQYF	TGTGCCAGCAGCTTTCCGGGGCGAGACTTGGAGACCCAGTACTTC
TRBV5-1	TRBD1	TRBJ2-1	.	CASSSGQAYNEQFF	TGCGCCAGCAGCTCGGGACAGGCCTACAATGAGCAGTTCTTC
TRBV10-2	.	TRBJ2-1	.	CASRGQRRDEQFF	TGCGCCAGCAGAGGACAGCGCCGAGATGAGCAGTTCTTC
TRBV11-3	TRBD2	TRBJ2-1	.	CASSFAGLAGGLNEQFF	TGTGCCAGCAGCTTCGCCGGACTAGCGGGGGGGCTCAATGAGCAGTTCTTC
TRBV9	TRBD2	TRBJ2-1	few	CASSAPGLAPYNEQFF	TGTGCCAGCAGCGCTCCGGGACTAGCCCCCTACAATGAGCAGTTCTTC
TRBV11-1	TRBD1	TRBJ1-6	.	CASSLTGEGSPLHF	TGTGCCAGCAGCTTGACAGGGGAGGGTTCACCCCTCCACTTT
TRBV27	TRBD1	TRBJ1-2	many	CASAIQGANYGYTF	TGTGCCAGCGCGATACAGGGGGCTAACTATGGCTACACCTTC
TRBV19	TRBD1	TRBJ1-1	.	CASSIGTGSTEAFF	TGTGCCAGTAGTATAGGGACAGGAAGCACTGAAGCTTTCTTT
TRBV6-2/TRBV6-3	TRBD1	TRBJ1-3	once	CASSLTGVRSSGNTIYF	TGTGCCAGCAGCCTAACAGGGGTGCGAAGTTCTGGAAACACCATATATTTT
TRBV18	.	TRBJ2-7	.	CASSPVRQAGDEQYF	TGTGCCAGCTCACCAGTACGACAGGCTGGGGACGAGCAGTACTTC
TRBV6-5	.	TRBJ1-5	.	CASSYRSNQPQHF	TGTGCCAGCAGTTACAGGTCCAATCAGCCCCAGCATTTT
TRBV25-1	.	TRBJ1-3	.	CASSEPSGNTIYF	TGTGCCAGCAGTGAACCCTCTGGAAACACCATATATTTT
TRBV6-6	.	TRBJ1-1	.	CASSPYPRLNTEAFF	TGTGCCAGCAGTCCATACCCCAGATTGAACACTGAAGCTTTCTTT
TRBV5-1	TRBD1	TRBJ1-2	.	CASSSRQGVVDGYTF	TGCGCCAGCAGCTCGAGACAGGGGGTGGTCGATGGCTACACCTTC
TRBV7-2	TRBD1	TRBJ2-7	.	CASSSPGQGYEQYF	TGTGCCAGCAGCTCACCGGGACAGGGGTACGAGCAGTACTTC
TRBV7-2	.	TRBJ1-2	.	CASSLWGDYGYTF	TGTGCCAGCAGCTTATGGGGGGACTATGGCTACACCTTC
TRBV19	.	TRBJ2-2	.	CASSMAVTYANTGELFF	TGTGCCAGTAGTATGGCAGTAACATACGCGAACACCGGGGAGCTGTTTTTT
TRBV10-3	TRBD1	TRBJ1-2	.	CAISAGQGDYGYTF	TGTGCCATCAGCGCGGGACAGGGGGACTATGGCTACACCTTC